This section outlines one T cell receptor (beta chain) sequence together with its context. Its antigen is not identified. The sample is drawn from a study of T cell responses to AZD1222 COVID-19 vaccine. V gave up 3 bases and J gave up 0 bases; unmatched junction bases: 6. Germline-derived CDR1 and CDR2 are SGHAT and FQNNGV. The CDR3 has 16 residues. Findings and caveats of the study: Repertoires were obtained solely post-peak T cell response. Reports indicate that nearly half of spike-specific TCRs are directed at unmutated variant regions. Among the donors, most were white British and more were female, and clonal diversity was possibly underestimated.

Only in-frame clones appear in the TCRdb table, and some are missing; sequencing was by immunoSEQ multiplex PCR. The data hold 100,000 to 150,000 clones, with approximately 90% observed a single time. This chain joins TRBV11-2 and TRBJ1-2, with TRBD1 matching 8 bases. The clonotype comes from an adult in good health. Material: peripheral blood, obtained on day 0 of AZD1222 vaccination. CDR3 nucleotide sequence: TGTGCCAGCAGCTTCTGGGGACAGGCTACTAACTATGGCTACACCTTC. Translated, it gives CASSFWGQATNYGYTF.